The 19 T cell receptor beta chains listed next were all sequenced from one sample in a study of glioma-infiltrating T cells. The iRepertoire nested amplicon-rescue multiplex PCR amplified TCR alpha and beta CDR3s from RNA. One entry per CDR3 protein, called by TCRdb with MiXCR from the multiplex PCR reads. The table records some 190,000 distinct CDR3 sequences, around 30% of them present only once. Material for sequencing was glioma tissue, nonneoplastic brain tissue, or PBMCs (not recorded which). These receptors all stem from a human donor with low-grade glioma or glioblastoma, undergoing nonglioma brain surgery, or in good health (not recorded which).

Turning to this clonotype: This clone may be a read error of a much larger clone one base away. V is TRBV4-2 and J is TRBJ2-7; D might be TRBD2 (5 bases). Per germline, CDR1 LGHNA and CDR2 YNFKEQ. The CDR3 is 11 residues long. Trimming removed 4 bases at V and 9 bases at J, with 10 bases between. DNA for the CDR3: TGTGCCAGCAGCCCCCACAGCGGGCAGTACTTC. Translated: CASSPHSGQYF.

The rearrangement uses TRBV29-1 and TRBJ1-4; D might be TRBD1 (5 bases). V was clipped by 0 bases and J by 7 bases, with 12 bases between them. The CDR3 has 14 residues. In germline, CDR1 is SQVTM, CDR2 ANQGSEA. The CDR3 loop reads CSVEEHRLGEKLFF. The CDR3 DNA follows: TGCAGCGTTGAAGAGCACAGGCTTGGTGAAAAACTGTTTTTT.

This clonotype was found many times. This chain uses TRBV7-2 with TRBJ2-7; unclear D gene. The V gene's germline CDR1 is SGHTA and CDR2 FQGNSA. This CDR3 is 12 amino acids long. V was trimmed by 5 bases and J by 2 bases, leaving 7 bases between them. The CDR3 bases are TGTGCCAGCAGCGCTATGGCCTACGAGCAGTACTTC. Protein product: CASSAMAYEQYF.

This clonotype has a count of ten or more. V is TRBV15 and J is TRBJ1-6; possible D gene TRBD1, 6 bases. The CDR3 sequence is 17 residues long. Germline loops: CDR1 LNHNV, CDR2 YYDKDF (reference sequence). V lost 5 bases, J lost 7 bases, and 21 bases lay in between. The CDR3 is CATSSGVAPGPNSPLHF. In DNA, the CDR3 is TGTGCCACCAGCTCAGGGGTGGCCCCCGGGCCAAATTCACCCCTCCACTTT.

Concerning this clonotype: The CDR3 end shows no conserved phenylalanine or tryptophan, and so a read error is likely. The J gene is TRBJ2-7, the V gene TRBV6-2 or TRBV6-3; tentative D call: TRBD1 (8 bases). The germline V and J ends were trimmed by 7 bases and 6 bases, with 22 bases remaining between them. Germline-derived CDR1 and CDR2 are MNHEY and SVGEGT. The CDR3 has 15 amino acids. In DNA form, the CDR3 reads TGTGCCAGCAACGAACTCACAGGGGGGGCCTGCGAGCAGTACTCC. Translated: CASNELTGGACEQYS.

This clonotype was counted a single time. The junction does not match germline at one end; this may be a read error. The chain couples TRBV28 to TRBJ2-7; 8 bases fit TRBD2. CDR1 and CDR2 from the germline V gene are MDHEN and SYDVKM. The CDR3 loop spans 14 amino acids. CDR3 sequence: CASIAGTPAHEQYF. The CDR3 nucleotides are TGCGCCAGCATAGCGGGGACCCCGGCTCACGAGCAGTACTTC. The whole variable domain, filled in from reference TRBV28 and TRBJ2-7, reads DVKVTQSSRYLVKRTGEKVFLECVQDMDHENMFWYRQDPGLGLRLIYFSYDVKMKEKGDIPEGYSVSREKKERFSLILESASTNQTSMYLCASIAGTPAHEQYFGPGTRLTVT.

A few counts support this clonotype. The junction departs from germline at one end; a sequencing error may be responsible. This chain joins TRBV13 and TRBJ2-1; 10 bases are shared with TRBD1. The V gene's germline CDR1 is PRHDT and CDR2 FYEKMQ (reference sequence). The CDR3 is 14 amino acids. DNA of the CDR3: TGTGCCAGCAGCGGGACAGGGGTTTACACTGAGCAGTTCTTC. The encoded protein is CASSGTGVYTEQFF. The full variable domain, in which reference TRBV13 and TRBJ2-1 provide the parts outside the CDR3, is AAGVIQSPRHLIKEKRETATLKCYPIPRHDTVYWYQQGPGQDPQFLISFYEKMQSDKGSIPDRFSAQQFSDYHSELNMSSLELGDSALYFCASSGTGVYTEQFFGPGTRLTVL.

Points on this clonotype: Relative to the germline gene, one junction end is altered; a read error may explain this. V and J are TRBV20-1 and TRBJ2-7; 7 bases align to TRBD2. This CDR3 has 13 residues. Germline V lookup: CDR1 DFQATT, CDR2 SNEGSKA (reference sequence). CDR3 DNA: TGCAGTGGATCAAGCGGGGTCTCCTACGGGCAGTACTTC. Translating it yields CSGSSGVSYGQYF.

Worth noting for this clonotype: Just one base apart from a much larger clone, this may be a read error. The conserved phenylalanine or tryptophan normally closing the CDR3 is absent here, so this likely arose from a read error. The V gene is TRBV27, the J gene TRBJ2-1, with a possible D match to TRBD2 (5 bases). V lost 6 bases and J lost 7, with 22 bases in between. The CDR3 extends over 16 amino acids. Germline V CDR1 and CDR2: MNHEY, SMNVEV (reference sequence). The CDR3: CASSQEGGASWNEQFS. The DNA of the CDR3 is TGTGCCAGCAGCCAAGAAGGTGGTGCTAGCTGGAATGAGCAGTTCTCC.

This clonotype was seen many times. CDR3 nucleotides: TGCAGTGCCCTAAGGTTAGCGGGAGACAATGAGCAGTTCTTC. Translating gives CSALRLAGDNEQFF. This chain joins TRBV20-1 and TRBJ2-1; 9 positions match TRBD2. This CDR3 contains 14 residues. V was pared by 6 bases and J by 5 bases, with 8 bases of the junction left unmatched. Germline CDR1 reads DFQATT; CDR2 reads SNEGSKA (reference sequence).

The sample holds many counts of this clonotype. The rearrangement joins TRBV6-6 to TRBJ2-1; 7 bases match TRBD2. Per germline, CDR1 MNHNY and CDR2 SVGAGI (reference sequence). After removal of 0 bases from V and 7 bases from J, the junction contained 9 bases not matched to a gene. The length of the CDR3 is 16 residues. As DNA, the CDR3 is TGTGCCAGCAGTTACTCTTTGGCAGTGGGGGGGAATGAGCAGTTCTTC. Its translation is CASSYSLAVGGNEQFF.

This clonotype has just a few counts. The gene calls are TRBV18 and TRBJ2-2; D gene unclear. CDR1 and CDR2 (germline): KGHSH, LQKENI. The CDR3 runs 13 residues. V was shortened by 2 bases and J by 0 bases, with 1 base between the two germline ends. The CDR3 here is CASSPANTGELFF. CDR3 sequence (DNA): TGTGCCAGCTCACCAGCGAACACCGGGGAGCTGTTTTTT.

At least ten counts were recorded for this clonotype. The chain uses TRBV29-1 and TRBJ2-1; D unclear. Germline V gene lookup returns CDR1 SQVTM and CDR2 ANQGSEA. Trimming took off 7 bases at V and 6 bases at J, with 13 bases between the two ends. The CDR3 is 12 residues long. CDR3 DNA: TGCAGCGCCAGGACCCGAGGCAATGAGCAGTTCTTC. Residues: CSARTRGNEQFF.

The sample holds many counts of this clonotype. The rearrangement uses TRBV6-1 and TRBJ2-7; unclear D gene. The CDR3 has 14 residues. Germline V gives CDR1 MNHNS, CDR2 SASEGT. V lost 5 bases, J lost 4 bases, and 15 bases lay in between. Written as DNA, the CDR3 is TGTGCCAGCAGTTACGGGCTTCTCGGGTACGAGCAGTACTTC. As protein: CASSYGLLGYEQYF.

This clonotype came up many times. The chain recombines TRBV4-3 with TRBJ1-2; perhaps TRBD1 as D (5 bases). The CDR3 is 13 residues long. V dropped 0 bases and J dropped 8 bases, with 10 bases sitting between them. Germline CDR1 and CDR2: LGHNA and YSLEER. As DNA, the CDR3 is TGCGCCAGCAGCCAAGATTTGAGGGGAGGCTACACCTTC. It translates to CASSQDLRGGYTF.

The table lists this clonotype with a few counts. The chain carries TRBV19 and TRBJ2-7; TRBD2 agrees at 14 bases. CDR3 length equals 16 residues. V shed 6 bases, J shed 7 bases, and the junction held 11 bases outside the gene matches. Germline V gives CDR1 LNHDA, CDR2 SQIVND (reference sequence). CDR3 coding DNA: TGTGCCAGTAGCGCCTGGACTAGCGGGAGGTCCAAGGAGCAGTACTTC. Encoded protein: CASSAWTSGRSKEQYF.

This clonotype was counted ten times or more. The chain employs TRBV6-2 or TRBV6-3 and TRBJ2-3; 9 bases map to TRBD2. J lost 5 bases, V lost 6 bases, and 12 bases had no gene match. Germline assignment: CDR1 MNHEY and CDR2 SVGEGT. CDR3 length equals 16 residues. The chain's CDR3 is CASSDHDLAGKDTQYF. The CDR3 nucleotides read TGTGCCAGCAGCGACCACGATCTAGCGGGAAAAGATACGCAGTATTTT.

This clonotype was detected ten times or more. V gene TRBV20-1 combines with J gene TRBJ1-5; 8 nucleotides match TRBD1. Germline CDR1 and CDR2: DFQATT and SNEGSKA (reference sequence). The CDR3 contains 16 residues. J gave up 2 bases and V 6 bases, and 12 bases lay outside the gene matches. In nucleotides, the CDR3 is TGCAGTGCCGCCATACCTCAGGGGGCGGGCAATCAGCCCCAGCATTTT. Translation: CSAAIPQGAGNQPQHF.

There are a few counts of this clonotype. The rearrangement links TRBV10-3 to TRBJ2-3; weak D call: TRBD2 (6 bases). Trimming left V 10 bases short and J 2 bases short, with 19 bases between. The CDR3 length is 15 residues. From germline, CDR1 is ENHRY and CDR2 SYGVKD. The CDR3 sequence is CATTPTGDPTDTQYF. CDR3 coding DNA: TGTGCCACCACCCCTACGGGAGACCCCACAGATACGCAGTATTTT.